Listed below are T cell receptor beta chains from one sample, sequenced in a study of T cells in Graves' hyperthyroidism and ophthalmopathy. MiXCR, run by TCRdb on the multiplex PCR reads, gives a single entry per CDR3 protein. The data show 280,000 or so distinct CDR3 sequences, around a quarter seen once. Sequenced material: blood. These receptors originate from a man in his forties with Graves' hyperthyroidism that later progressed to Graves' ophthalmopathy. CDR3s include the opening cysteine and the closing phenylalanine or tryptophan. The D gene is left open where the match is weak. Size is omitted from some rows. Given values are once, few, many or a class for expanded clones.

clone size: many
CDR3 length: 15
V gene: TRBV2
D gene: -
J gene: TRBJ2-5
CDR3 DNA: TGTGCCAGCACCGCAGGATCGTCTCTCCAAGAGACCCAGTACTTC
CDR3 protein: CASTAGSSLQETQYF

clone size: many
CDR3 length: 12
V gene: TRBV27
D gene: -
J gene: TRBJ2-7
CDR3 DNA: TGTGCCAGCAGTTTGAATTCCTACGAGCAGTACTTC
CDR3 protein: CASSLNSYEQYF

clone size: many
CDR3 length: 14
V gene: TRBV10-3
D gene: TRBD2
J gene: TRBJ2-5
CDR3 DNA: TGTGCCATCAGTGAGTCCCGCGGGGGAGAGACCCAGTACTTC
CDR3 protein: CAISESRGGETQYF

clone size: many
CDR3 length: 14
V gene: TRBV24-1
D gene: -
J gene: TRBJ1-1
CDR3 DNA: TGTGCCACCAGGACGACAGGACCGAACACTGAAGCTTTCTTT
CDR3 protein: CATRTTGPNTEAFF

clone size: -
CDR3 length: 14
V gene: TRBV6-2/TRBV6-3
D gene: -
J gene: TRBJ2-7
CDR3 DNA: TGTGCCAGCAGTTACCCAGGGACCACCTACGAGCAGTACTTC
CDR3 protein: CASSYPGTTYEQYF

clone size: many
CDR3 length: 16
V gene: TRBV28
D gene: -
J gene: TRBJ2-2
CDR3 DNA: TGTGCCAGCCGAGTAGACTTGGGGGCGAACACCGGGGAGCTGTTTTTT
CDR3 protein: CASRVDLGANTGELFF

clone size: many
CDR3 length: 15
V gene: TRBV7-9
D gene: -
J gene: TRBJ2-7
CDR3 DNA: TGTGCCAGCAGCGTGGGAGGGGGCTCTCTTTACGAGCAGTACTTC
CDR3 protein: CASSVGGGSLYEQYF

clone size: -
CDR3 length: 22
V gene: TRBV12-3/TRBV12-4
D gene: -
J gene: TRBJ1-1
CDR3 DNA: -
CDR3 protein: CASSLVPAVDEQYFGPGTEAFF

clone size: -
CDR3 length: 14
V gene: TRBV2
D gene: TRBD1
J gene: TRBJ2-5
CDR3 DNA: TGTGCCAGCTTTTCGGACAGGAGGCAAGAGACCCAGTACTTC
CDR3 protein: CASFSDRRQETQYF

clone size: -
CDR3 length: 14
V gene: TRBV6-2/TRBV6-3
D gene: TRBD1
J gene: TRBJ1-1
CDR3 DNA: TGTGCCAGCAAAAACCCAGGACAGGGTTCTGAAGCTTTCTTT
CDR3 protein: CASKNPGQGSEAFF

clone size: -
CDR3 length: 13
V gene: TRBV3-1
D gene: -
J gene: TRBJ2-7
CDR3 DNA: TGTGCCAGCAGCCGCAGACTAGGCTACGAGCAGTACTTC
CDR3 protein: CASSRRLGYEQYF

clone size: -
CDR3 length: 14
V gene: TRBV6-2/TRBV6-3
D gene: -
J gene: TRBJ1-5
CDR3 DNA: TGTGCCAGCCACGTGGGGGCCGTCAATCAGCCCCAGCATTTT
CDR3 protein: CASHVGAVNQPQHF

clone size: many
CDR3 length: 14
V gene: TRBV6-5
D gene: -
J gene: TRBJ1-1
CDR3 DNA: TGTGCCAGCAGGCCGGGGGCAGGGGTCACTGAAGCTTTCTTT
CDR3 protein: CASRPGAGVTEAFF

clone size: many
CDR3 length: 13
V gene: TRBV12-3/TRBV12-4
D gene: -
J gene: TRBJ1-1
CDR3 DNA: TGTGCCAACACCCGGGGGCTGGACACTGAAGCTTTCTTT
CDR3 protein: CANTRGLDTEAFF

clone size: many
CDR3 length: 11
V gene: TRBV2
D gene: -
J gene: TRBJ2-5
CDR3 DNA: TGTGCCCCAGGGGGGGGAGAGACCCAGTACTTC
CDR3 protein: CAPGGGETQYF

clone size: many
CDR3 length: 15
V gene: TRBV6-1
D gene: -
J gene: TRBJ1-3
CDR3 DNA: TGTGCCAGCAGTCGCACCAGGGGTTCGGGAAACACCATATATTTT
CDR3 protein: CASSRTRGSGNTIYF

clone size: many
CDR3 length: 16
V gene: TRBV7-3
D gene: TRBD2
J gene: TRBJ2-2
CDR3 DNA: TGTGCCAGCAGCTCCCCGGGGTTAGCGGGAACCGGGGAGCTGTTTTTT
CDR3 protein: CASSSPGLAGTGELFF

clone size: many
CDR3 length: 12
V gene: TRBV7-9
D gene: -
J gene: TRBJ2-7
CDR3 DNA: TGTGCCAGCAGCTTAGGACCTGGCGAGCAGTACTTC
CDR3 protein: CASSLGPGEQYF

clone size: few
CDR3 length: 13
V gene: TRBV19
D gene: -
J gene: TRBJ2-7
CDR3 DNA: TGTGCCAGTAGTATGGGATTCTCCTACGAGCAGTACTTC
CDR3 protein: CASSMGFSYEQYF

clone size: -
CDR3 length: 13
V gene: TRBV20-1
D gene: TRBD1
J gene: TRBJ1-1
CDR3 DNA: TGCAGTGCTAAAGAGGGGACAGGGCTTGAAGCTTTCTTT
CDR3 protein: CSAKEGTGLEAFF

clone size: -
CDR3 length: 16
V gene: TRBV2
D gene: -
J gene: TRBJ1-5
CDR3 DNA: TGTGCCAGCAGTGAGTTCGGACAGAGAAACAATCAGCCCCAGCATTTT
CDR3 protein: CASSEFGQRNNQPQHF

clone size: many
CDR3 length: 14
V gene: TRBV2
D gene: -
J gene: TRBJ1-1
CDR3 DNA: TGTGCCAGCAGGGCCCGGGGGGGAGACACTGAAGCTTTCTTT
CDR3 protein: CASRARGGDTEAFF

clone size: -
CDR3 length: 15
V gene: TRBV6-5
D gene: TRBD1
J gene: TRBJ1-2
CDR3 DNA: TGTGCCAGCAGTTCCCGGACAGGAGGGGACTATGGCTACACCTTC
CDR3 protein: CASSSRTGGDYGYTF

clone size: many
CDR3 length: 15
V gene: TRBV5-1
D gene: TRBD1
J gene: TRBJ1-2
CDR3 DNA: TGCGCCAGCAGCTTACAGACAGGGACTAACTATGGCTACACCTTC
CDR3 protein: CASSLQTGTNYGYTF

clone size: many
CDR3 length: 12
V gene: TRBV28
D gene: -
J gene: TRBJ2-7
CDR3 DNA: TGTGCCAGCAGGGACGGATTCTACGAGCAGTACTTC
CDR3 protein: CASRDGFYEQYF

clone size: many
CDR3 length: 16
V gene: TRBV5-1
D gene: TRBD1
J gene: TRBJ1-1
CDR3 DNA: TGCGCCAGCTCGTACGGACAGGGAAACAAGAACACTGAAGCTTTCTTT
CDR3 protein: CASSYGQGNKNTEAFF

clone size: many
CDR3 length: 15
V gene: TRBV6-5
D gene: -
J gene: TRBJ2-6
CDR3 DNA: TGTGCCAGCAGTTACGCTGACACTGGGGCCAACGTCCTGACTTTC
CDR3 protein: CASSYADTGANVLTF

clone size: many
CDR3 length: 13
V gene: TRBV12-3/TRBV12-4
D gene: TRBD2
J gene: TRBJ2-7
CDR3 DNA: TGTGCCAGCAGTCCGGGACTAGCGGCTCGCCCCCACTTC
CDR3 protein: CASSPGLAARPHF

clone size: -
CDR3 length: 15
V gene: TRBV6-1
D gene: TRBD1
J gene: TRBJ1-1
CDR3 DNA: TGTGCCAGCAGTCCCCAGACAGGGGCGGCCACTGAAGCTTTCTTT
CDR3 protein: CASSPQTGAATEAFF

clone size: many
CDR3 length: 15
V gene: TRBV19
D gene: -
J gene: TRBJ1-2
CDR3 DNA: TGTGCCAGTTTCCGTAACGAAGCCGGGAACTATGGCTACACCTTC
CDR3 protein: CASFRNEAGNYGYTF

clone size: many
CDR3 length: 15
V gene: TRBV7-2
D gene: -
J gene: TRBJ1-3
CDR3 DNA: TGTGCCAGCAGCTCCACAGTGAACGGGGGGCACACCATATATTTT
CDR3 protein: CASSSTVNGGHTIYF

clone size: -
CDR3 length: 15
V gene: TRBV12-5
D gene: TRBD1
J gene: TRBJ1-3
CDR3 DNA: TGTGCTGGTGGTAAAACAGGGGAACCTGGAAACACCATATATTTT
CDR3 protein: CAGGKTGEPGNTIYF

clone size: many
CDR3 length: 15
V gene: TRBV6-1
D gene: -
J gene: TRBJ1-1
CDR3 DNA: TGTGCCAGCAGTGAAGCTTCGAGGAGGAACACTGAAGCTTTCTTT
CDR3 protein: CASSEASRRNTEAFF

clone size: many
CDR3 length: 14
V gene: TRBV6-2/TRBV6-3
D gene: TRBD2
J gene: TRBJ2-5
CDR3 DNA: TGTGCCAGCAGTTCGGGACTAGTTCTAGAGACCCAGTACTTC
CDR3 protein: CASSSGLVLETQYF

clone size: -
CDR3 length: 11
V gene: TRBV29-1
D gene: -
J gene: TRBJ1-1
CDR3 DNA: TGCAGCGTTGCCCGGGACTTTGAAGCTTTCTTT
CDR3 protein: CSVARDFEAFF

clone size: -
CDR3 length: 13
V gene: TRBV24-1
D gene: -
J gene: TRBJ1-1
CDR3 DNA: TGTGCCACAACGGGACTTGGGGGCACTGAAGCTTTCTTT
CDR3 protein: CATTGLGGTEAFF

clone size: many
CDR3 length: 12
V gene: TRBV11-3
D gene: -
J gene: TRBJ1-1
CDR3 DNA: TGTGCCAGCAGCCCACGACCTACTGAAGCTTTCTTT
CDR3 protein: CASSPRPTEAFF

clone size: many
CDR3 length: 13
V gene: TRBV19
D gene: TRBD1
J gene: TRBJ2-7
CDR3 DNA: TGTGCCAGTAGTCCCAGGACAGGGGACGAGCAGTACTTC
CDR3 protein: CASSPRTGDEQYF

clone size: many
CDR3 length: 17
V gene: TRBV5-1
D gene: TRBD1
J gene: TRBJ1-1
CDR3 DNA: TGCGCCAGCAGCGAAGAGGGGGCCAGACTTACGAACACTGAAGCTTTCTTT
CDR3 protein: CASSEEGARLTNTEAFF

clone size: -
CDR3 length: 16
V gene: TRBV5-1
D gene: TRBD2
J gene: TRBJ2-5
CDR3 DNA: TGCGCCAGCAGCTCGCCCGAGGCGGGAGCTCAAGAGACCCAGTACTTC
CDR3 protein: CASSSPEAGAQETQYF